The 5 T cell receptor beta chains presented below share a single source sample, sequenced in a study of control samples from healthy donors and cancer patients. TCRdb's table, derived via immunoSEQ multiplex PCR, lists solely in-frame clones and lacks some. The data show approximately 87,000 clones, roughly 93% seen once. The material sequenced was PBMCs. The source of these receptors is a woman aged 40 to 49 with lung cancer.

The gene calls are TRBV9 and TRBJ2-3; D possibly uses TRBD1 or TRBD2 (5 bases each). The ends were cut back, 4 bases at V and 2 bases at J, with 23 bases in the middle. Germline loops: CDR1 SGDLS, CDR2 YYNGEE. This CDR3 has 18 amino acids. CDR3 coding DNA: TGTGCCAGCAGCCGGGACCCCCTCTCTGGTGGCCCCACAGATACGCAGTATTTT. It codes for CASSRDPLSGGPTDTQYF. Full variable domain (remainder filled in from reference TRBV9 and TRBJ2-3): DSGVTQTPKHLITATGQRVTLRCSPRSGDLSVYWYQQSLDQGLQFLIQYYNGEERAKGNILERFSAQQFPDLHSELNLSSLELGDSALYFCASSRDPLSGGPTDTQYFGPGTRLTVL.

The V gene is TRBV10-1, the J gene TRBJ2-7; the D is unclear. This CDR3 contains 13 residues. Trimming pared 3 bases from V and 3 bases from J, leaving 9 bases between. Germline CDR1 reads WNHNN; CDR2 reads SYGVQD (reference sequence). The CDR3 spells CASSDLRGYEQYF. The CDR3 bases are TGCGCCAGCAGTGATCTGCGTGGCTACGAGCAGTACTTC.

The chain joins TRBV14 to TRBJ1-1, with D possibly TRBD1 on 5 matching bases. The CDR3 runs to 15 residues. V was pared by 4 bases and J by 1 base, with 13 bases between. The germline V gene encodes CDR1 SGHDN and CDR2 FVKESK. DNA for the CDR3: TGTGCCAGCAGCCCTTGGACAAACTGGAACACTGAAGCTTTCTTT. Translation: CASSPWTNWNTEAFF. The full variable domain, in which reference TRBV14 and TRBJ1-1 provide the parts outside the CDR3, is EAGVTQFPSHSVIEKGQTVTLRCDPISGHDNLYWYRRVMGKEIKFLLHFVKESKQDESGMPNNRFLAERTGGTYSTLKVQPAELEDSGVYFCASSPWTNWNTEAFFGQGTRLTVV.

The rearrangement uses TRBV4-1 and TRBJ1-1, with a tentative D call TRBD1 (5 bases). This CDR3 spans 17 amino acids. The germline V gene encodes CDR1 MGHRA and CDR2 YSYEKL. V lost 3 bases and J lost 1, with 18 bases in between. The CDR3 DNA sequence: TGCGCCAGCAGCCATTATCAGGGTGGGGGTAAGAACACTGAAGCTTTCTTT. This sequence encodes CASSHYQGGGKNTEAFF.

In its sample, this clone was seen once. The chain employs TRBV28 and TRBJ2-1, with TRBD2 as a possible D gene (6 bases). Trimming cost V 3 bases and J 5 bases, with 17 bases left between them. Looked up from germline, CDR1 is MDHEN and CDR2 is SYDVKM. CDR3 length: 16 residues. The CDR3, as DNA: TGTGCCAGCAGTTTGGGAGCGGGCGTCCCCCACAATGAGCAGTTCTTC. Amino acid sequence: CASSLGAGVPHNEQFF.